Included here is one T cell receptor beta chain sequence, with context. The antigen it recognizes is unknown. No clone much larger than this one lies a single base away; base qualities are absent. This sample was included in a study of Ad26.COV2.S vaccination and SARS-CoV-2 variants (dated by TCRdb to about 2021). Study-wide context: Donors in the vaccine arm were drawn from COV1001, a multicentre, randomized, double-blind, placebo-controlled phase I-IIa trial testing Ad26.COV2.S in healthy adults. Ad26.COV2.S was administered intramuscularly at a dose of 5x10^10 or 1x10^11 viral particles, either as one shot or as two shots given 56 days apart. Blinding of investigators to trial group allocation was maintained during experiments and outcome assessment. TCRbeta repertoire sequencing served as the tool for gauging how specific and how broad the SARS-CoV-2-reactive T cell receptors were following Ad26.COV2.S vaccination. The TCR-sequenced set comprised approximately 32 samples: approximately 19 Ad26.COV2.S vaccine recipients, 5 placebo recipients and 8 SARS-CoV-2 convalescent individuals. Participants in the trial were split at random into five groups of five each, receiving low-dose or high-dose Ad26.COV2.S once or twice, or else placebo on both occasions.

Per the publication, the treatment or condition label means: roughly 19 received Ad26.COV2.S at low or high dose, single or two shots; 5 received placebo; per-sample allocation not given. For vaccine and placebo recipients, repertoires were sequenced using samples collected on day 63 after the first injection. In Cohort 1b, roughly 25 adults aged 18-55 years were enrolled at a single site in Boston, USA, between 29 July and 7 August 2020. As a vaccine, Ad26.COV2.S was a replication-incompetent adenovirus type 26 vector that expressed a prefusion-stabilized SARS-CoV-2 spike protein derived from the original Wuhan strain. Points the paper makes about the study in general: Spike-specific TCR breadth was higher in Ad26.COV2.S recipients than in placebo recipients (P = 0.0014). According to the authors, total T cell responses may have been underestimated by the TCR breadth and depth analyses. Comparing responses between vaccine doses or regimens was not something the study was powered to do. After vaccination, substantial breadth of spike-specific CD8+ and CD4+ T cell responses was reported. Non-spike TCR breadth was comparable between vaccine and placebo recipients, consistent with the vaccine containing only spike.

The immunoSEQ Assay was used to sequence TCRbeta CDR3 regions. After extraction, genomic DNA underwent amplification by bias-controlled multiplex PCR, followed by high-throughput sequencing. Processing in the source paper ran as follows. To quantify the absolute abundance of every unique TCRbeta CDR3 region, sequences were collapsed and filtered. T cell fraction was estimated by normalizing TCRbeta template counts to usable DNA, with usable DNA measured through amplification of reference genes found in all nucleated cells. Repertoire TCRs were annotated as SARS-CoV-2-specific when V gene, CDR3 amino acid sequence and J gene were exactly matched to a known reactive TCR set. MIRA supplied the reference SARS-CoV-2 TCR set, which was filtered for enrichment in COVID-19-positive ImmuneCODE repertoires so that public or cross-reactive TCRs were removed. Drawing on the MIRA antigens, annotated TCRs were analysed further at the level of specific ORF or position within ORF. Depth was the summed frequency of annotated unique rearrangements, while breadth was defined as annotated unique rearrangements over total unique productive rearrangements. TCR breadth was compared between groups using two-sided Wilcoxon rank-sum tests. The immuneACCESS repertoire file appears here via TCRdb, limited to in-frame rearrangements. These files lack a portion of the clones; in checked studies, under half of the deficit traces to unresolved V genes, and the cause of the others is not known. D and trimming come from the DNA, and the V and J calls and clone size come from that table. The sample data list some 250,000 clones, and roughly 90% of these were observed just once. The leading ten clones occupy about 10% of the sample.

Compared with germline, V lacks 0 bases and J lacks 2 bases; bases without a gene match: 16. Spanning cysteine to phenylalanine, the CDR3 consists of 21 amino acids. The sequence is cut down to CDR3 DNA, 63 bases in frame from base 1. As encoded in the germline V gene, CDR1 is MGHRA while CDR2 is YSYEKL. This receptor was identified in a person aged 18-60 years who received the Ad26.COV2.S COVID-19 vaccine or a placebo. This specimen consisted of peripheral blood, obtained in a trial of Ad26.COV2.S vaccine versus placebo. This chain is built from TRBV4-1 and TRBJ2-7; TRBD2 matches 13 bases in the middle. The CDR3 protein: CASSQDLLAGGIVGAAYEQYF. The DNA is as follows: TGCGCCAGCAGCCAAGATTTACTAGCGGGAGGGATAGTCGGAGCTGCCTACGAGCAGTACTTC.